This T cell receptor (beta chain) stems from a study of metastatic and nonmetastatic thyroid tumors. Looking at the study overall: A comparison of repertoires was made across blood and tumor or nodule tissue from malignant and benign thyroid patients.

How the authors handled the data: To classify distant metastasis in papillary thyroid cancer, a model was built from CDR3 differences across clinicopathological groups. Using MiXCR, TCRdb re-called clones from the PCR reads. The V and J calls and clone size come from TCRdb's table, not from the authors' own analysis. The data contain tens of thousands of clones, 18% of them singletons. Between the trimmed V and J ends, which lost 0 bases and 3 bases, there was a span of 18 bases. This CDR3 contains 19 residues. Germline V gene data show CDR1 as SGHAT and CDR2 as FQNNGV. About this clone itself: The antigen remains unidentified.

Ahead of thyroid surgery, no patient had received treatment of any kind. Notes on the study in general: Benign nodules reportedly had significantly lower TCR beta diversity than malignant thyroid tumors in blood and tumor.

The chain uses TRBV11-2 and TRBJ2-6, with D unresolved. This clonotype originated in a female donor with papillary thyroid cancer or a benign thyroid nodule (not recorded which). Some clones in this sample may be carry-over from other donors' samples. Sample: tumor tissue. The CDR3 sequence: CASSLDRIGLYSGANVLTF. In DNA form, the CDR3 reads TGTGCCAGCAGCTTAGACAGAATTGGGCTTTATAGTGGGGCCAACGTCCTGACTTTC. The full variable domain, rest sourced from reference TRBV11-2 and TRBJ2-6, is EAGVAQSPRYKIIEKRQSVAFWCNPISGHATLYWYQQILGQGPKLLIQFQNNGVVDDSQLPKDRFSAERLKGVDSTLKIQPAKLEDSAVYLCASSLDRIGLYSGANVLTFGAGSRLTVL.